This T cell receptor beta chain was captured by sequencing in a study of human T cells and chemical hapten exposure. Notes on this clonotype: Its antigen is as yet unknown.

Germline V CDR1 and CDR2: DFQATT, SNEGSKA (reference sequence). The CDR3 runs to 16 residues. V was pared by 2 bases and J by 6 bases, with 8 bases of the junction left unmatched. Authors' analysis steps: Per-sample TCR counts ranged from roughly 20,000 to 700,000, median around 96,000. TCRdb analysed the RACE reads with MiXCR anew, one entry per CDR3 protein. These V and J calls are TCRdb output, not the study's own analysis. Of about 76,000 distinct CDR3 sequences in the sample, about an eighth were seen once. Regarding time point: patch test 3, about 24 weeks after DPC sensitization. Treatment in this sample: therapeutic diphenylcyclopropenone sensitization with weekly scalp DPC. Ahead of applying each patch test, blood was sampled. Study observations and caveats: With patch test score, the counts of PT1 expanded TCRs showed a positive correlation. Counts of TCRs above 1 in 1000 frequency stayed unchanged with DPC sensitization.

The V gene is TRBV20-1, the J gene TRBJ2-7, with 15 positions matching TRBD2. The sample in question was whole blood, obtained in connection with sensitization to the hapten diphenylcyclopropenone (DPC). The receptor's source is a woman aged 45 to 65 with alopecia areata. Some clones in this sample may be carry-over from other donors' samples. For the CDR3, the DNA is TGCAGTGCTAGACCTCGGACTAGCGGGAGGGCCCGCGAGCAGTACTTC. Translating it yields CSARPRTSGRAREQYF.